The clone carrying this T cell receptor (beta chain) came up a few times. The antigen is undetermined. One end of the junction fails to match germline, which may point to a read error. Disease lasting under 3 months, a NOSPECS grade of at least 4, and a Clinical Activity Score of at least 3 were features of the ophthalmopathy patients. Uncontrolled infection, other autoimmune disease, pregnancy or lactation excluded patients. This CDR3 is built from 15 residues. The germline V gene has CDR1 SEHNR and CDR2 FQNEAQ (reference sequence). This specimen belongs to a study of T cells in Graves' hyperthyroidism and ophthalmopathy. Whole-study context: Prior to any treatment, at the point of initial diagnosis, peripheral blood was collected. General study findings and limits: Classification by a 13 V-J model distinguished ophthalmopathy from stable hyperthyroidism.

Researchers amplified the TCR beta CDR3 regions from RNA transcripts. HTBI primers were used for first-round RT-PCR of the TCR CDR3. Each CDR3 protein is one row after TCRdb ran MiXCR on the multiplex PCR reads. The data show hundreds of thousands of distinct CDR3 sequences, with roughly 14% seen just once and less than 15% held by the top ten. Sequenced input: blood. This clonotype was sampled from a man aged 18-30 years with Graves' ophthalmopathy. The rearrangement links TRBV7-9 to TRBJ2-1; 7 bases map to TRBD2. The CDR3 loop is CASSLDLAVYNEQFF. Here the CDR3 DNA reads TGTGCCAGCAGTTTAGACCTAGCGGTATACAATGAGCAGTTCTTC.